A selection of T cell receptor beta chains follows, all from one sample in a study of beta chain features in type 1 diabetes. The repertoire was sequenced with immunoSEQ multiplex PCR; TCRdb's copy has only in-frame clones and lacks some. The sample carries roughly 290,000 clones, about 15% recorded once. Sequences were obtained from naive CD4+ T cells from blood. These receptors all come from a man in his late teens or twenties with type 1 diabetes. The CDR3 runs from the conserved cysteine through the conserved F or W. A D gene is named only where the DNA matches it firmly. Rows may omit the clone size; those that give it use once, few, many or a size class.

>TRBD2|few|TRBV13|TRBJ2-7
TGTGCCAGCAGCCGTAGCGGGCCCACCTACGAGCAGTACTTC
CASSRSGPTYEQYF
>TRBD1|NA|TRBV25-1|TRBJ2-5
TGTGCCAGCAGTGAAATCGGGACAGGGGAAGAGACCCAGTACTTC
CASSEIGTGEETQYF
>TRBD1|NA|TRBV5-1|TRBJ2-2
TGCGCCAGCAGCAGGGGACAGGGGGACACCGGGGAGCTGTTTTTT
CASSRGQGDTGELFF
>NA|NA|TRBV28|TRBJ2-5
TGTGCCAGCAGTTTTGTAGGGGAAAAAGAAGAGACCCAGTACTTC
CASSFVGEKEETQYF
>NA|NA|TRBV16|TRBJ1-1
TGTGCCAGCAGCCATTCAGGGGAAGGAACTGAAGCTTTCTTT
CASSHSGEGTEAFF
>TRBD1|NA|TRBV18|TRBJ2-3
TGTGCCAGCTCACTTACCGGGACAGGGGGCACAGATACGCAGTATTTT
CASSLTGTGGTDTQYF
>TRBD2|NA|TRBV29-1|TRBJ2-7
TGCAGCGTTGAAGGGACTAGCGGGAGGGAATCCTACGAGCAGTACTTC
CSVEGTSGRESYEQYF
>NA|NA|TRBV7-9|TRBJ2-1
TGTGCCAGCAGCCCAGTAACTAGCAATGAGCAGTTCTTC
CASSPVTSNEQFF
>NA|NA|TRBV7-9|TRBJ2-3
TGTGCCAGCAGCTTGCAGGGTTCCACAGATACGCAGTATTTT
CASSLQGSTDTQYF
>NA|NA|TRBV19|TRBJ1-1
TGTGCCAGTAGTATAGAGCTCCTACGGAACACTGAAGCTTTCTTT
CASSIELLRNTEAFF
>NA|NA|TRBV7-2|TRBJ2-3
TGTGCCAGCAGCTCTAACACAGATACGCAGTATTTT
CASSSNTDTQYF
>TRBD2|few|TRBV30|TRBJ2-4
TGTGCCTGGCGCACGGATCTAGCGGGGAGGTTTCAAGCCAAAAACATTCAGTACTTC
CAWRTDLAGRFQAKNIQYF
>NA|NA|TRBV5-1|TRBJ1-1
TGCGCCAGCAGCTTGGAAGTTGGGGGGACTGAAGCTTTCTTT
CASSLEVGGTEAFF
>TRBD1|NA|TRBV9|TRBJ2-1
TGTGCCAGCAGCGCCCGGACAGGGGGCATTTACAATGAGCAGTTCTTC
CASSARTGGIYNEQFF
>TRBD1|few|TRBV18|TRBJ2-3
TGTGCCAGCTCTCCCGGGACAGGGAACACAGATACGCAGTATTTT
CASSPGTGNTDTQYF
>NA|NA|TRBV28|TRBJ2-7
TGTGCCAGCAGTGTCCGAAGAGGCTACGAGCAGTACTTC
CASSVRRGYEQYF
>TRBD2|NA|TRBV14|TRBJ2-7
TGTGCCAGCAGCCAGGGCCTAGCGGGACGCGGCGAGCAGTACTTC
CASSQGLAGRGEQYF
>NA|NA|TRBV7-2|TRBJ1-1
TGTGCCAGCAGCCAACAACCAGAGAACACTGAAGCTTTCTTT
CASSQQPENTEAFF
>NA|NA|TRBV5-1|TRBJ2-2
TGCGCCAGCAGCTTGGAGGGGTCCCCCGGGGAGCTGTTTTTT
CASSLEGSPGELFF
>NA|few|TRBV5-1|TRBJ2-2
TGCGCCAGCAGCTTGTCAGGGGCGAACACCGGGGAGCTGTTTTTT
CASSLSGANTGELFF
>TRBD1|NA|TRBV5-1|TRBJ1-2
TGCGCCAGCTCCGGGACAGGGGATCGCTACACCTTC
CASSGTGDRYTF
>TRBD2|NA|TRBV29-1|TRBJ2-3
TGCAGCGTTGGAAGGGACTATGATACGCAGTATTTT
CSVGRDYDTQYF
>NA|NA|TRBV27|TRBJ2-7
TGTGCCAGCAGTGCTCAGACATACTACGAGCAGTACTTC
CASSAQTYYEQYF
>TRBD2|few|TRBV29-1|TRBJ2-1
TGCAGCGTTGAAGATCTAGGTCGGACAATAGCGGGGAGCTCCTACAATGAGCAGTTCTTC
CSVEDLGRTIAGSSYNEQFF
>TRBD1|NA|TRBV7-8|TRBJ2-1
TGTGCCAGCAGCCGTGACAGGGGCCATGAGCAGTTCTTC
CASSRDRGHEQFF
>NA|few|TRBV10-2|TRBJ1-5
TGCGCCAGCAGGGACAACAATCAGCCCCAGCATTTT
CASRDNNQPQHF
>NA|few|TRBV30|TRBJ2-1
TGTGCCTGGAGTTTTAACTTCTATGAGCAGTTCTTC
CAWSFNFYEQFF
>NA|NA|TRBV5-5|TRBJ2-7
TGTGCCAGCAGCTTGGCCTTTGAGAGGTTGGTCCACGAGCAGTACTTC
CASSLAFERLVHEQYF
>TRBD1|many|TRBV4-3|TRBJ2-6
TGCGCCAGCAGCCAAGGGACAGGGGGCAGGTCTGGGGCCAACGTCCTGACTTTC
CASSQGTGGRSGANVLTF
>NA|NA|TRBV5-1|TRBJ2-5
TGCGCCAGCAGCTTGGTAACCCAGCAAGAGACCCAGTACTTC
CASSLVTQQETQYF
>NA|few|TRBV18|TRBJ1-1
TGTGCCAGCTCACCACCTACAGGAAGGACTGAAGCTTTCTTT
CASSPPTGRTEAFF
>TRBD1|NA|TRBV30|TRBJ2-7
TGTGCCTGGAGTGCCGCCGGACAGGGGCTCGAGCAGTACTTC
CAWSAAGQGLEQYF
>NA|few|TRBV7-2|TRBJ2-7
TGTGCCAGCAGCTTAGGCAGGGTTTACGAGCAGTACTTC
CASSLGRVYEQYF
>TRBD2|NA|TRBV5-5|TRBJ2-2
TGTGCCAGCAGCTTGGCAGCGGGATCCGGGGAGCTGTTTTTT
CASSLAAGSGELFF
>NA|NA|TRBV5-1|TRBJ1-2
TGCGCCAGCAGCGGCCAGACAAGAAACTATGGCTACACCTTC
CASSGQTRNYGYTF
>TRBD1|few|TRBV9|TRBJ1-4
TGTGCCAGCAGCCGGGACAGCCTGAATGAAAAACTGTTTTTT
CASSRDSLNEKLFF
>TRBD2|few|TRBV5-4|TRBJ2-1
TGTGCCAGCAGCTTGTACTCTAGCGGGAGGCCGAGTGAGCAGTTCTTC
CASSLYSSGRPSEQFF
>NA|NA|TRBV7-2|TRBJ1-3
TGTGCCAGCAGCTTAGCGGGGGGTGGGGGAAACACCATATATTTT
CASSLAGGGGNTIYF
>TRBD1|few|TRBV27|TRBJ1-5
TGTGCCAGCAGAGGAAGGACAGGACCCAATCAGCCCCAGCATTTT
CASRGRTGPNQPQHF
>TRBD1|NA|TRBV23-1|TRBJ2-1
TGCGCCAGCAGTCAGGGACAGGGATACAATGAGCAGTTCTTC
CASSQGQGYNEQFF
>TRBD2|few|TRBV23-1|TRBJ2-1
TGCGCCAGCAGACCTACAGGGGGACTAGCGGGAGAGGGTGGCAATGAGCAGTTCTTC
CASRPTGGLAGEGGNEQFF
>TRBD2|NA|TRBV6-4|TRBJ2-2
TGTGCCACCAGAGCGGGAGTGAACACCGGGGAGCTGTTTTTT
CATRAGVNTGELFF
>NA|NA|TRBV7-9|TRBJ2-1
TGTGCCAGCACTTATCGAACGCTGAGCTCCTACAATGAGCAGTTCTTC
CASTYRTLSSYNEQFF
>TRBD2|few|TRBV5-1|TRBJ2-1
TGCGCCAGCAGCCCCGATAGCGGGGGGGCCTACAATGAGCAGTTCTTC
CASSPDSGGAYNEQFF
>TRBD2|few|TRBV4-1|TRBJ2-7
TGCGCCAGCAGGCTAAACCCGGGACTAGCGGGGGGCGACTCCTACGAGCAGTACTTC
CASRLNPGLAGGDSYEQYF
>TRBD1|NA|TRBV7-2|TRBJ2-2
TGTGCCAGCAGCGGACAGGGGGGGAACACCGGGGAGCTGTTTTTT
CASSGQGGNTGELFF
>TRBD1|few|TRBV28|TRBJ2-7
TGTGCCAGTGGACAGGGGCCCTACGAGCAGTACTTC
CASGQGPYEQYF
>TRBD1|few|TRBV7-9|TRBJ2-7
TGTGCCAGCAGCGGTCAGGGGGCCACCTACGAGCAGTACTTC
CASSGQGATYEQYF
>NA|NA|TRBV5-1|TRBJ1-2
TGCGCCAGCTCATGGGGCAGTAACTATGGCTACACCTTC
CASSWGSNYGYTF
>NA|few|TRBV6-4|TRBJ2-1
TGTGCCAGCAGTCCGACACAACTTCGCAATGAGCAGTTCTTC
CASSPTQLRNEQFF
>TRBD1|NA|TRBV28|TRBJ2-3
TGTGCCAGCAGTTCCCAGGGGGCCCCGAGGACAGATACGCAGTATTTT
CASSSQGAPRTDTQYF
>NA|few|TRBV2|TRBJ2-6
TGTGCCAGCAGGGCCGGGGGGCCCGGGGCCAACGTCCTGACTTTC
CASRAGGPGANVLTF
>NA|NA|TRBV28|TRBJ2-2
TGTGCCAGCAGTTTGTCAGGGACTTTTACCGGGGAGCTGTTTTTT
CASSLSGTFTGELFF
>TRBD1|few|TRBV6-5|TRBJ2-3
TGTGCCAGCAGAACTGGACAGGCGGCAGATACGCAGTATTTT
CASRTGQAADTQYF
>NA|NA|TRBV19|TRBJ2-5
TGTGCCAGTAGCCGCAGGCAGCCGGGGGAGACCCAGTACTTC
CASSRRQPGETQYF
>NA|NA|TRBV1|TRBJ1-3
TGCACCAGCAGCCTTCGGAGCTCTGGAAACACCATATATTTT
CTSSLRSSGNTIYF
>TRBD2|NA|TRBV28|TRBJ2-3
TGTGCCAGCAGTTTATTGAAATTAGCGGGATACACAGATACGCAGTATTTT
CASSLLKLAGYTDTQYF
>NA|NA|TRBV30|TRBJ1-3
TGTGCCTGGGCCTTGGGGCACTCTGGAAACACCATATATTTT
CAWALGHSGNTIYF
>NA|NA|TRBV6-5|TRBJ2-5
TGTGCCAGCAGTTATCGGGGAGCGCGGGAGACCCAGTACTTC
CASSYRGARETQYF